Presented here are 28 T cell receptor beta chains from one specimen sequenced in a study of Graves' ophthalmopathy and Graves' hyperthyroidism. RNA transcripts yielded amplified TCR beta CDR3 regions. The library came from an HTBI-primed first-round RT-PCR and a second-round multiplex PCR. TCRdb reanalysed the multiplex PCR reads using MiXCR and keeps one entry per CDR3 protein. The profile covers hundreds of thousands of distinct CDR3 sequences, with around 40% appearing a single time and approximately 43% taken by the ten largest. The sample was peripheral blood. The source is an adult man with Graves' ophthalmopathy.

The rearrangement joins TRBV12-3 or TRBV12-4 to TRBJ1-3, with a possible D match to TRBD1 (6 bases). Deletions cut 2 bases from V and 1 base from J, with 12 bases between. The CDR3 totals 16 residues. The DNA for the CDR3 is TGTGCCAGCAGTTTAATGGGGGCCTCATCTGGAAACACCATATATTTT. Translating it yields CASSLMGASSGNTIYF.

This clonotype was recorded many times. The rearrangement uses TRBV7-9 and TRBJ1-2, with a tentative D call TRBD1 (6 bases). Germline lookup yields CDR1 SEHNR and CDR2 FQNEAQ (reference sequence). This CDR3 contains 15 residues. V shed 0 bases and J shed 4 bases, with 12 bases lying between them. The DNA of the CDR3 is TGTGCCAGCAGCTTAGCGGCGGTACAGGGCTATGGCTACACCTTC. It encodes CASSLAAVQGYGYTF.

This clonotype was counted many times. This chain joins TRBV24-1 and TRBJ1-5; unclear D gene. CDR1 KGHDR and CDR2 SFDVKD come from the germline V gene. V was trimmed by 3 bases and J by 8 bases, leaving 7 bases between them. This CDR3 has 12 amino acids. In DNA form, the CDR3 reads TGTGCCACCAGTGATCGGTGGGAGCCCCAGCATTTT. It specifies CATSDRWEPQHF.

This clonotype was observed a few times. V is TRBV5-6 and J is TRBJ1-1, with D possibly TRBD1 on 5 matching bases. The length of the CDR3 is 14 residues. The V gene's germline CDR1 is SGHDT and CDR2 YYEEEE. Trimming shortened V by 4 bases and J by 11 bases, and 21 bases separated the two germline ends. The CDR3 region has the DNA TGTGCCAGCAGCGGTCGGTCGTCAGGGACGCGGGCTTTCTTT. It translates to CASSGRSSGTRAFF.

A word on this clonotype: Because the CDR3 is missing its conserved closing phenylalanine or tryptophan, this is likely a read error. This sequence joins TRBV5-1 and TRBJ1-1; no firm D call. The CDR3 length is 13 residues. Germline-derived CDR1 and CDR2 are SGHRS and YFSETQ. The germline V and J ends were trimmed by 0 bases and 2 bases, with 5 bases remaining between them. The CDR3 sequence is CASSLGPNTEAFL. The CDR3 nucleotides are TGCGCCAGCAGCTTGGGACCAAACACTGAAGCTTTCCTT.

The chain employs TRBV20-1 and TRBJ1-3, with D maybe TRBD1 (5 bases). This CDR3 is built from 11 residues. The V gene lost 6 bases and the J gene lost 10 bases, with 13 bases spanning the gap. The germline CDR1 and CDR2 sequences are DFQATT and SNEGSKA (reference sequence). CDR3 nucleotide sequence: TGCAGTGCGACCTACCGACAGACCATATATTTT. Protein product: CSATYRQTIYF.

The chain is built from TRBV5-1 and TRBJ1-2; 8 bases are a match to TRBD1. After removal of 4 bases from V and 4 bases from J, the junction contained 9 bases not matched to a gene. Germline assignment: CDR1 SGHRS and CDR2 YFSETQ. CDR3 length: 15 amino acids. The CDR3 reads CASSRTTGTGYGYTF. CDR3 bases: TGCGCCAGCAGCCGAACCACCGGGACAGGCTATGGCTACACCTTC.

The chain carries TRBV10-3 and TRBJ2-2; a weak D match, TRBD2 (6 bases). CDR3 size: 16 residues. Trimming stripped 0 bases from V and 7 bases from J, with 15 bases between. Germline CDR1 reads ENHRY; CDR2 reads SYGVKD. CDR3 nucleotide sequence: TGTGCCATCAGTGAGTCTCTGGCGGGGAGGATCGGGGAGCTGTTTTTT. Its protein product is CAISESLAGRIGELFF.

The chain recombines TRBV29-1 with TRBJ1-2; TRBD1 might be the D (5 bases). Trimming took 6 bases from V and 4 from J, leaving 12 bases between them. Germline-derived CDR1 and CDR2 are SQVTM and ANQGSEA. The CDR3 sequence is 12 residues long. CDR3 amino acids: CSVRSQGYGYTF. DNA of the CDR3: TGCAGCGTCCGCTCCCAGGGCTATGGCTACACCTTC. The full variable domain, its missing parts supplied by reference TRBV29-1 and TRBJ1-2, is SAVISQKPSRDICQRGTSLTIQCQVDSQVTMMFWYRQQPGQSLTLIATANQGSEATYESGFVIDKFPISRPNLTFSTLTVSNMSPEDSSIYLCSVRSQGYGYTFGSGTRLTVV.

This clonotype showed up many times. The chain joins TRBV9 to TRBJ1-1; D is unresolved. The germline V and J ends were trimmed by 0 bases and 5 bases, with 17 bases remaining between them. This CDR3 has 16 amino acids. Germline V gene lookup returns CDR1 SGDLS and CDR2 YYNGEE. The CDR3 DNA reads TGTGCCAGCAGCGTAGGCGGGGAGGAATGGCGAACTGAAGCTTTCTTT. Its protein product is CASSVGGEEWRTEAFF. The complete variable domain, with remaining parts taken from reference TRBV9 and TRBJ1-1, reads DSGVTQTPKHLITATGQRVTLRCSPRSGDLSVYWYQQSLDQGLQFLIQYYNGEERAKGNILERFSAQQFPDLHSELNLSSLELGDSALYFCASSVGGEEWRTEAFFGQGTRLTVV.

V is TRBV7-2 and J is TRBJ2-7; D gene ambiguous. Trimming left V 0 bases short and J 3 bases short, with 6 bases between. The CDR3 is made up of 13 amino acids. CDR1 and CDR2 (germline): SGHTA, FQGNSA. The CDR3 DNA follows: TGTGCCAGCAGCTTAGCTAAGAACTACGAGCAGTACTTC. It specifies CASSLAKNYEQYF.

CDR3 sequence reads: CSASGGGAGETQYF. Here the CDR3 DNA reads TGCAGTGCTAGTGGCGGGGGGGCCGGAGAGACCCAGTACTTC. The chain combines TRBV20-1 with TRBJ2-5, with 9 bases lining up with TRBD2. Germline V lookup: CDR1 DFQATT, CDR2 SNEGSKA (reference sequence). CDR3 size: 14 residues. V gave up 3 bases and J gave up 4 bases; unmatched junction bases: 6.

CDR3 DNA sequence: TGTGCCAGCAGCCTAGGGGACAGGGACTTCTCTGGGGCCAACGTCCTGACTTTC. It codes for CASSLGDRDFSGANVLTF. The rearrangement links TRBV11-2 to TRBJ2-6, with 9 nucleotides matching TRBD1. The CDR3 totals 18 residues. Germline assignment: CDR1 SGHAT and CDR2 FQNNGV. J lost 0 bases, V lost 5 bases, and 8 bases had no gene match. The full variable domain, its missing parts supplied by reference TRBV11-2 and TRBJ2-6, is EAGVAQSPRYKIIEKRQSVAFWCNPISGHATLYWYQQILGQGPKLLIQFQNNGVVDDSQLPKDRFSAERLKGVDSTLKIQPAKLEDSAVYLCASSLGDRDFSGANVLTFGAGSRLTVL.

This clonotype has ten or more counts. The genes are TRBV19 and TRBJ2-2, with unresolved D. The length of the CDR3 is 15 residues. The ends were cut back, 10 bases at V and 5 bases at J, with 20 bases in the middle. Germline V CDR1 and CDR2: LNHDA, SQIVND (reference sequence). The DNA of the CDR3 is TGTGCCACTCAAATTGGTTCGACCGTAACCGGGGAGCTGTTTTTT. Protein sequence: CATQIGSTVTGELFF. Together with reference TRBV19 and TRBJ2-2, the CDR3 gives the full variable domain: DGGITQSPKYLFRKEGQNVTLSCEQNLNHDAMYWYRQDPGQGLRLIYYSQIVNDFQKGDIAEGYSVSREKKESFPLTVTSAQKNPTAFYLCATQIGSTVTGELFFGEGSRLTVL.

The chain is built from TRBV7-1 and TRBJ2-7; maybe TRBD2 (5 bases). TRBV7-1 is sorted into the ORF group, with uncertain function. V lost 2 bases, J lost 6 bases, and 20 bases lay in between. This CDR3 has 16 residues. CDR3 region: CASSSQRASSLSEQYF. The CDR3 nucleotides are TGTGCCAGCAGCTCACAGAGGGCCTCATCCCTATCCGAGCAGTACTTC.

The table lists this clonotype with many counts. The J gene is TRBJ1-1, the V gene TRBV2, with D possibly matching TRBD1 (6 bases). CDR3 size: 15 residues. In germline, CDR1 is SNHLY, CDR2 FYNNEI. The V end lost 6 bases, the J end lost 7 bases, and 21 bases lay between the germline ends. The CDR3 nucleotides are TGTGCCAGCAGCAAAATTCGGACAGCAGGAATTGAAGCTTTCTTT. This encodes CASSKIRTAGIEAFF. The full variable domain, its missing parts supplied by reference TRBV2 and TRBJ1-1, is EPEVTQTPSHQVTQMGQEVILRCVPISNHLYFYWYRQILGQKVEFLVSFYNNEISEKSEIFDDQFSVERPDGSNFTLKIRSTKLEDSAMYFCASSKIRTAGIEAFFGQGTRLTVV.

The V gene is TRBV7-6, the J gene TRBJ2-5, with 7 bases matching TRBD1. Losses at the gene ends were 3 bases for V and 5 bases for J; bases not matched to a gene: 12. Germline CDR1 is SGHVS and CDR2 is FNYEAQ. The CDR3 sequence is 16 residues long. The CDR3 reads CASSLTYRGLGETQYF. CDR3 coding DNA: TGTGCCAGCAGCTTGACTTACAGGGGCCTCGGGGAGACCCAGTACTTC.

As regards this clonotype: Because the CDR3 is missing its conserved closing phenylalanine or tryptophan, this is likely a read error. The DNA of the CDR3 is TGTGCCAGCAGTTACTCGAGGGGAGGATTCCGCTCGCCTCCCCAGCATCTT. This translates into CASSYSRGGFRSPPQHL. The chain carries TRBV6-6 and TRBJ1-5, with D possibly being TRBD1 (5 bases). Trimming took off 0 bases at V and 10 bases at J, with 22 bases between the two ends. The CDR3 is 17 residues long. CDR1 and CDR2 from the germline V gene are MNHNY and SVGAGI (reference sequence).

A single count supports this clonotype. One junction end disagrees with the germline gene, perhaps due to a read error. V usage is TRBV11-2 and J usage is TRBJ1-4; tentative D call: TRBD1 (5 bases). The CDR3 covers 15 residues. In germline, CDR1 is SGHAT, CDR2 FQNNGV. This CDR3 reads CASSLDLGGGEKLLF. The CDR3 bases are TGTGCCAGCAGCTTAGATCTGGGGGGTGGTGAAAAACTGCTTTTT.

The J gene is TRBJ2-5, the V gene TRBV2; 8 bases agree with TRBD2. The CDR3 totals 14 residues. From germline, CDR1 is SNHLY and CDR2 FYNNEI. With 6 bases clipped from V and 2 bases from J, the junction kept 5 bases outside the gene matches. CDR3 nucleotides: TGTGCCAGCAGGAGACTAGCGTCACAAGAGACCCAGTACTTC. Its translation is CASRRLASQETQYF.

This CDR3 reads CSARDSTGIQETQYF. The CDR3 region has the DNA TGCAGTGCTAGAGATAGTACAGGGATTCAAGAGACCCAGTACTTC. The J gene is TRBJ2-5, the V gene TRBV20-1; D may be TRBD1 (6 bases). Germline CDR1 reads DFQATT; CDR2 reads SNEGSKA (reference sequence). Trimming removed 0 bases at V and 2 bases at J, with 13 bases between. There are 15 residues in the CDR3.

In regard to this clonotype: One end of the junction does not line up with germline, which may come from a read error. V gene TRBV10-2 combines with J gene TRBJ2-7, with 7 nucleotides matching TRBD1. Germline-derived CDR1 and CDR2 are WSHSY and SAAADI. This CDR3 spans 14 amino acids. The CDR3 sequence: CASSDYRGTYGQYF. The CDR3 bases are TGCGCCAGCAGTGACTACAGGGGAACCTACGGGCAGTACTTC.

This clonotype occurred many times. This sequence joins TRBV7-6 and TRBJ2-7; 8 positions agree with TRBD2. The CDR3 contains 13 residues. V gave up 3 bases and J gave up 6 bases; unmatched junction bases: 4. From germline, CDR1 is SGHVS and CDR2 FNYEAQ. The CDR3 DNA follows: TGTGCCAGCAGCTTCAGCGGGAGAGCCGAGCAGTACTTC. Its translation is CASSFSGRAEQYF.

This chain links TRBV6-2 or TRBV6-3 with TRBJ1-3, with 9 bases lining up with TRBD1. This CDR3 comprises 16 residues. Trimming took 8 bases from V and 1 from J; bases not matched to a gene: 9. Germline V gene sequence: CDR1 MNHEY, CDR2 SVGEGT. CDR3 DNA sequence: TGTGCCAGCTCGGGACAGGGAATCAATTCTGGAAACACCATATATTTT. It translates to CASSGQGINSGNTIYF.

The rearrangement joins TRBV10-2 to TRBJ2-5, with a tentative D call TRBD2 (6 bases). V was cut by 5 bases and J by 4 bases, with 14 bases left in between. The CDR3 totals 14 residues. Germline V gene sequence: CDR1 WSHSY, CDR2 SAAADI. CDR3 protein: CASSSGEIGETQYF. CDR3 sequence (DNA): TGCGCCAGCAGTTCGGGGGAGATTGGAGAGACCCAGTACTTC.

J is TRBJ1-2 and V is TRBV29-1, with 7 bases aligning to TRBD1. Germline CDR1 and CDR2: SQVTM and ANQGSEA. V was clipped by 7 bases and J by 7 bases; unmatched bases: 3. This CDR3 is 10 amino acids long. The CDR3 DNA sequence: TGCAGCGGACAGGGACGTGGCTACACCTTC. Translated: CSGQGRGYTF.

This chain links TRBV25-1 with TRBJ2-2; 9 bases align to TRBD1. The CDR3 runs 16 residues. With 3 bases clipped from V and 5 bases from J, the junction kept 7 bases outside the gene matches. Germline V CDR1 and CDR2: MGHDK, SYGVNS. Here the CDR3 reads CASSDQPGQGTGELFF. The CDR3 coding sequence is TGTGCCAGCAGTGATCAACCGGGACAGGGAACCGGGGAGCTGTTTTTT.

The chain is built from TRBV20-1 and TRBJ1-1; 7 bases fit TRBD1. V gave up 3 bases and J gave up 7 bases; unmatched junction bases: 11. Germline-derived CDR1 and CDR2 are DFQATT and SNEGSKA (reference sequence). CDR3 size: 14 residues. The CDR3 sequence: CSARRSDRDNEAFF. The CDR3 region has the DNA TGCAGTGCTAGGCGAAGTGACAGGGATAATGAAGCTTTCTTT.